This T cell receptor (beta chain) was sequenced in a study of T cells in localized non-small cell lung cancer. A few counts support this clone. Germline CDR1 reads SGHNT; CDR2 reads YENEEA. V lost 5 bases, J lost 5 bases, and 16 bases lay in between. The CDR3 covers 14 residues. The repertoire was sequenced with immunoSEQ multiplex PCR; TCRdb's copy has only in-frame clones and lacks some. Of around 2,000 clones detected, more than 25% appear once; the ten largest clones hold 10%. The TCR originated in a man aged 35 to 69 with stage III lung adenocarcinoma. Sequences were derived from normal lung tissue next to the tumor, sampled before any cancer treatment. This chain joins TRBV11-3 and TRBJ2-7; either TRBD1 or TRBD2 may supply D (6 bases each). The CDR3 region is CASSPPGGRNEQYF. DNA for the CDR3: TGTGCCAGCAGCCCTCCCGGGGGCAGGAACGAGCAGTACTTC.